This TCR beta chain came from a study of human T cells and chemical hapten exposure. Study at large: TCR yields per sample varied mostly from small pooled library volume differences. Regarding the study as a whole: No alteration of TCRs above 1 in 1000 frequency was seen with DPC sensitization.

Within the library, unique molecular identifiers were attached to each individual cDNA molecule. TCRdb redid the calling of the RACE reads with MiXCR, one entry per CDR3 protein. The sample lists more than 70,000 distinct CDR3 sequences, approximately 11% occurring once. Time point denoted: patch test 3, about 24 weeks after DPC sensitization. Noted treatment: therapeutic diphenylcyclopropenone sensitization with weekly scalp DPC. The study drew its donors from alopecia patients who were 18 to 70 years old and suitable for DPC. This clonotype showed up just a few times. The antigen is not known. This CDR3 region has 11 residues.

The sequenced sample was whole blood, obtained in connection with sensitization to the hapten diphenylcyclopropenone (DPC). The source is a woman aged 25 to 39 with alopecia areata. Some clones in this sample may be carry-over from other donors' samples. V and J are TRBV21-1 and TRBJ2-3. TRBV21-1 is a pseudogene. The CDR3 DNA reads as TGTGCCAGCAGCAATAGGGATACGCAGTATTTT. The encoded protein is CASSNRDTQYF.